These 5 T cell receptor beta chains originate from one sample sequenced in a study of cytomegalovirus exposure and HLA in healthy donors (dated by TCRdb to the late 2010s). Libraries were constructed by the immunoSEQ multiplex PCR assay. For the multiplex PCR, a mixture combining 60 forward primers for TCR Vbeta segments and 13 reverse primers for TCR Jbeta segments was used. Held by TCRdb, this immuneACCESS table contains in-frame sequences only and omits some clones. Under half of the omission traces to an unresolved V gene where checked; the cause of the rest is unknown. The sample yields about 150,000 clones; roughly three quarters were counted once. Clones ranked in the top ten supply 7.5% to 9% of the sample. The sequencing input was PBMCs. All receptors come from a man aged 30-40 years in good health and CMV-seropositive.

The chain links TRBV29-1 to TRBJ1-1, with D unresolved. CDR1 is SQVTM and CDR2 is ANQGSEA in the germline V gene. The CDR3 contains 12 residues. V lost 4 bases to trimming and J lost 0 bases, with 6 bases between them. The DNA for the CDR3 is TGCAGCGTTGTGTCCATGAACACTGAAGCTTTCTTT. This codes for CSVVSMNTEAFF.

This chain links TRBV6-1 with TRBJ1-2; no reliable D call. CDR1 MNHNS and CDR2 SASEGT come from the germline V gene. Trimming stripped 6 bases from V and 8 bases from J, with 7 bases between. This CDR3 comprises 10 residues. The CDR3 DNA sequence: TGTGCCAGCAGGATGGCAGGCTACACCTTC. This gives the protein CASRMAGYTF.

The genes are TRBV9 and TRBJ2-3; a possible D gene is TRBD2 (5 bases). The CDR3 covers 14 residues. Trimming took off 3 bases at V and 2 bases at J, with 10 bases between the two ends. Germline V gene lookup returns CDR1 SGDLS and CDR2 YYNGEE. The CDR3 here is CASSGGLPTDTQYF. CDR3 DNA: TGTGCCAGCAGCGGCGGGCTACCCACAGATACGCAGTATTTT.

V gene TRBV15 combines with J gene TRBJ1-3; TRBD1 matches 9 bases. Germline V gene data show CDR1 as LNHNV and CDR2 as YYDKDF (reference sequence). After removal of 3 bases from V and 0 bases from J, the junction contained 3 bases not matched to a gene. The CDR3 has 16 amino acids. The CDR3 here is CATSREGQGSGNTIYF. In DNA, the CDR3 is TGTGCCACCAGCAGGGAGGGACAGGGCTCTGGAAACACCATATATTTT. Drawing the rest from reference TRBV15 and TRBJ1-3, the complete variable domain is DAMVIQNPRYQVTQFGKPVTLSCSQTLNHNVMYWYQQKSSQAPKLLFHYYDKDFNNEADTPDNFQSRRPNTSFCFLDIRSPGLGDTAMYLCATSREGQGSGNTIYFGEGSWLTVV.

This clone was recorded a few times. This chain links TRBV6-4 with TRBJ2-1; D is unclear. From germline, CDR1 is MRHNA and CDR2 SNTAGT. Trimming left V 4 bases short and J 10 bases short, with 14 bases between. This CDR3 has 13 amino acids. The CDR3 sequence is CASSADSGVEQFF. The CDR3 region has the DNA TGTGCCAGCAGTGCCGACTCTGGCGTCGAGCAGTTCTTC.